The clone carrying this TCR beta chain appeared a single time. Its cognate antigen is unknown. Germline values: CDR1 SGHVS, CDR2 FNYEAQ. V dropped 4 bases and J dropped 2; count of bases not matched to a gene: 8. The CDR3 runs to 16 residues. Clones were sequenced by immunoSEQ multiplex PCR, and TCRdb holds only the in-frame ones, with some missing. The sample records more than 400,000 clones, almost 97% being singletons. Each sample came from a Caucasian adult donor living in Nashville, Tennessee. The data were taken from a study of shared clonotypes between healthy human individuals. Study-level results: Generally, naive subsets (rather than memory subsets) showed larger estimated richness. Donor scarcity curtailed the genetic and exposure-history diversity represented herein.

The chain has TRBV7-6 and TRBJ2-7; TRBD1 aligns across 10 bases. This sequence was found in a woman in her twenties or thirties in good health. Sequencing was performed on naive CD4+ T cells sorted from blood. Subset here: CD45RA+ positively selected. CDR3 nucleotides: TGTGCCAGCAGCTCTCTCCGGGACAGGGGCCCCTACGAGCAGTACTTC. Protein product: CASSSLRDRGPYEQYF.